Sequencing of this T cell receptor (beta chain) was carried out in a study of cytomegalovirus exposure and HLA in healthy donors. At the level of the study: Unique TCRs numbering about 87 million, obtained from HLA-typed donors, made up an early data release.

PCR used 60 Vbeta primers and 13 Jbeta primers. Sequencing used immunoSEQ multiplex PCR; TCRdb keeps in-frame clones, though not all of them. This table holds roughly 200,000 clones, 65% to 85% found once. The clonotype was recovered from a man between 35 and 55 years old in good health and CMV-seropositive. The sequenced sample consisted of PBMCs.

DNA for the CDR3: TGTGCCAGCACGCCTGGGACTAGCGGGAACCATGAGCAGTTCTTC. Translated: CASTPGTSGNHEQFF. This chain uses TRBV2 with TRBJ2-1, with 13 bases lining up with TRBD2. V trimming: 7 bases; J trimming: 8 bases; junction bases outside the gene matches: 8. The CDR3 consists of 15 residues. Germline loops: CDR1 SNHLY, CDR2 FYNNEI.